This is a list of T cell receptor beta chains from one sample in a study of cytomegalovirus exposure and HLA in healthy donors. Only in-frame clones appear in the TCRdb table, and some are missing; sequencing was by immunoSEQ multiplex PCR. The sample includes about 240,000 clones, 85% seen only once; the top ten take 0.2% to 0.25%. The sample taken for sequencing was PBMCs. Receptor source: a girl aged 2-9 years in good health and CMV-seronegative. Both conserved end residues are part of each CDR3. A D gene is named only where the DNA matches it firmly. The listing skips clone size in some rows; elsewhere it reads once, few, many or a size class.

v_gene	abundance	j_gene	d_gene	CDR3aa	CDR3nt
TRBV28	NA	TRBJ1-2	NA	CASSSRGGYGYTF	TGTGCCAGCAGTTCAAGGGGGGGTTATGGCTACACCTTC
TRBV4-2	NA	TRBJ2-7	TRBD1	CASSQAMPGGTGGSYEQYF	TGTGCCAGCAGCCAAGCGATGCCCGGGGGGACAGGGGGTTCCTACGAGCAGTACTTC
TRBV18	NA	TRBJ1-2	NA	CASSPLIGGEKLNGYTF	TGTGCCAGCTCACCTCTAATAGGGGGAGAAAAGCTTAATGGCTACACCTTC
TRBV5-1	NA	TRBJ1-5	NA	CASRPGERSNQPQHF	TGCGCCAGCAGGCCAGGGGAGAGGAGCAATCAGCCCCAGCATTTT
TRBV18	NA	TRBJ2-7	TRBD1	CASSGGQAYEQYF	TGTGCCAGCTCCGGGGGACAGGCCTACGAGCAGTACTTC
TRBV12-5	NA	TRBJ2-7	TRBD1	CASDRGTSYEQYF	TGTGCTAGTGACAGGGGGACGTCCTACGAGCAGTACTTC
TRBV29-1	few	TRBJ1-1	NA	CSVEVAARATEAFF	TGCAGCGTTGAAGTTGCCGCCCGAGCCACTGAAGCTTTCTTT
TRBV4-2	NA	TRBJ2-7	TRBD2	CASSQDPGGSWNEQYF	TGTGCCAGCAGCCAAGATCCGGGCGGGAGTTGGAACGAGCAGTACTTC
TRBV4-1	few	TRBJ1-1	NA	CASSQARENTEAFF	TGCGCCAGCAGCCAAGCACGAGAGAACACTGAAGCTTTCTTT
TRBV11-3	NA	TRBJ2-1	TRBD2	CASSLGTSGGTEQFF	TGTGCCAGCAGCCTCGGGACTAGCGGGGGGACCGAGCAGTTCTTC
TRBV2	NA	TRBJ2-1	TRBD2	CASRKRSGSSYNEQFF	TGTGCCAGCAGGAAACGAAGCGGGAGCTCCTACAATGAGCAGTTCTTC
TRBV25-1	once	TRBJ2-7	NA	CASSLRGYEQYF	TGTGCCAGCTCCCTGCGGGGCTACGAGCAGTACTTC
TRBV2	NA	TRBJ1-2	NA	CASRQERNYGYTF	TGTGCCAGCAGGCAGGAAAGGAACTATGGCTACACCTTC
TRBV11-2	NA	TRBJ1-2	TRBD1	CASTVTPGGGDGYTF	TGTGCCAGCACCGTAACGCCAGGGGGAGGAGATGGCTACACCTTC
TRBV7-6	NA	TRBJ2-7	TRBD2	CASSRGLAGAYEQYF	TGTGCCAGCTCGCGAGGACTCGCGGGAGCTTACGAGCAGTACTTC
TRBV7-8	NA	TRBJ1-1	TRBD1	CASSSGQGNTEAFF	TGTGCCAGCAGCTCGGGACAGGGGAACACTGAAGCTTTCTTT
TRBV29-1	NA	TRBJ1-1	TRBD1	CSVESGQGVEAFF	TGCAGCGTTGAAAGCGGACAGGGTGTTGAAGCTTTCTTT
TRBV15	once	TRBJ2-7	TRBD1	CATSKSGTGPYEQYF	TGTGCCACCAGCAAATCCGGGACAGGGCCCTACGAGCAGTACTTC
TRBV5-1	NA	TRBJ1-5	NA	CASSYWGGNQPQHF	TGCGCCAGCAGCTATTGGGGGGGGAATCAGCCCCAGCATTTT